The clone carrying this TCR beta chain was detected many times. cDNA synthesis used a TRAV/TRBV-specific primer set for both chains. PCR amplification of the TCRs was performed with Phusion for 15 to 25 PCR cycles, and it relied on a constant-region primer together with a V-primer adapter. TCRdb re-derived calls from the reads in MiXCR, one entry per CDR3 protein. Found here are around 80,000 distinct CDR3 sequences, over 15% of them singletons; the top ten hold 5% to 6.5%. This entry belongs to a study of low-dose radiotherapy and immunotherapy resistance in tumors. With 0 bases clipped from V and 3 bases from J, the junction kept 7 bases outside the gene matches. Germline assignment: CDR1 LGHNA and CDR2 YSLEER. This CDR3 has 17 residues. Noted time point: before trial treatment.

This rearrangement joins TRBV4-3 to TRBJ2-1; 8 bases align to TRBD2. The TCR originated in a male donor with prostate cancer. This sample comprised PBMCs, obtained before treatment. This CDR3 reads CASSQDPAGDRYNEQFF. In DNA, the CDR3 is TGCGCCAGCAGCCAAGACCCAGCGGGAGATCGCTACAATGAGCAGTTCTTC.